The source of this TCR beta chain is a study of blood T cell repertoires in COVID-19 (dated by TCRdb to 2018 to 2021). Background on the whole study: Samples from collaborators originated in the United States, Italy and Spain and spanned both the acute and convalescent phases of COVID-19. The sample metadata nearly always contained a de-identified subject ID, COVID-19 status, age in years and sex. The prospective study material was composed of cDNA or gDNA derived from T cells, B-cell-depleted T cells, or PBMCs. Where available, HLA class I and class II types were taken from metadata supplied by the sample provider and were not determined by assay-based typing. A freely available public database, intended as a resource for researchers studying the immune response to SARS-CoV-2, is where the repertoires were released. Deeply sampled blood TCRbeta repertoires from subjects exposed to, actively infected with, or recovered from COVID-19 were included in the dataset. Samples were obtained from the ongoing ImmuneRACE study (first 160 participants) and from over a thousand subjects provided by 6 global collaborators. The paper's findings and limits, for the study overall: Clinical and demographic metadata were provided uncurated, with the amount varying by source and participant.

The immunoSEQ Assay, a bias-controlled multiplex PCR, was used to amplify TCRbeta CDR3 regions from genomic DNA. Processing in the source paper ran as follows. Nucleated cell counts per sample were estimated from amplification of reference gene primers within the assay. Sequence reads were collapsed and filtered to measure the absolute abundance of every unique TCRbeta CDR3 rearrangement. For each sample, productive Simpson clonality was calculated as the square root of Simpson's diversity index across productive rearrangements. TCRdb retrieved this table from immuneACCESS and kept in-frame rearrangements only. Not all clones are present; in checked studies, unresolved V genes account for under half, and no reason is known for the remainder. V and J calls and clone size follow that table, whereas D and trimming were derived from the DNA. Recorded for this sample are 200,000 to 250,000 clones; around four fifths of them occurred a single time. The ten largest clones capture around a sixth of the sample.

Turning to this clone: This clone's antigen is unknown. Base qualities are missing; no much larger clone stands one base away.

Collaborating institutions collected whole blood in K2EDTA tubes following their own protocols. For TCRbeta analysis, collaborators shipped samples in one of three forms: frozen whole blood, isolated PBMCs, or DNA extracted from either of those sample types. The CDR3 measures 15 amino acids from cysteine to phenylalanine. The entry retains the CDR3 DNA only, 45 bases that are in frame from base 1. V has 4 bases trimmed and J has 3 bases trimmed; junction bases matching no gene number 4. The germline V gene supplies CDR1 SGHNT and CDR2 YENEEA. The source material was peripheral blood. The chain is made from TRBV11-3 and TRBJ2-1, and TRBD2 aligns with 9 junction nucleotides. This clonotype was sampled from a woman of 80 years or more with active or convalescent COVID-19. The DNA sequence is TGTGCCAGCAGCTCCCGGACTAGCGTCTACAATGAGCAGTTCTTC. Its protein product is CASSSRTSVYNEQFF.